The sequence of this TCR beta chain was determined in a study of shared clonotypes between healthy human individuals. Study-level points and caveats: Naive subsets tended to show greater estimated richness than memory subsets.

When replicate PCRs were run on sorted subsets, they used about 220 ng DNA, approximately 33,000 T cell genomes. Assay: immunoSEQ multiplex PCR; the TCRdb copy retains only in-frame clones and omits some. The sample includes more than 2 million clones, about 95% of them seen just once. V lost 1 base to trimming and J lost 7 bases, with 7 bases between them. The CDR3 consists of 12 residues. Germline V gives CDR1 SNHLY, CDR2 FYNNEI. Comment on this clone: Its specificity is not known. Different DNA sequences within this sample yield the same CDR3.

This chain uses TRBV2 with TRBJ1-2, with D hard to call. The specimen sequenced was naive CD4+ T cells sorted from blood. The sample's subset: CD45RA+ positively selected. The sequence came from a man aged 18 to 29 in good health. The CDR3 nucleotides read TGTGCCAGCAGTGAAGGGGTCTCTGGCTACACCTTC. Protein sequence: CASSEGVSGYTF.